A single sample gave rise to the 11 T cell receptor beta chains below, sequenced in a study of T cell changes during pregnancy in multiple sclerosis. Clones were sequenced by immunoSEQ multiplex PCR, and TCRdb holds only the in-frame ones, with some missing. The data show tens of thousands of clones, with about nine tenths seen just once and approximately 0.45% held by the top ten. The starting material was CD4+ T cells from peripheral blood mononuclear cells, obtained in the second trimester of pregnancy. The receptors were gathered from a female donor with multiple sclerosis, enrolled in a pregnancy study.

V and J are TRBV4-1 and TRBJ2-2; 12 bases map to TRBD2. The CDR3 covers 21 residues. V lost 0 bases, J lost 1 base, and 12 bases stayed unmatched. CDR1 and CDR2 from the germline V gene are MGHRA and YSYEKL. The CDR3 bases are TGCGCCAGCAGCCAAGACCTAGAGACTAGCGGGGGACTCCTGAACACCGGGGAGCTGTTTTTT. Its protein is CASSQDLETSGGLLNTGELFF.

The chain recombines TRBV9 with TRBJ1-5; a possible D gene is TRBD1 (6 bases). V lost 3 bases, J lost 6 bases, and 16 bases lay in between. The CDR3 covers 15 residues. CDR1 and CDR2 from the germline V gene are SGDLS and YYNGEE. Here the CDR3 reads CASSAGNREGQPQHF. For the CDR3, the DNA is TGTGCCAGCAGCGCTGGCAACAGGGAAGGTCAGCCCCAGCATTTT.

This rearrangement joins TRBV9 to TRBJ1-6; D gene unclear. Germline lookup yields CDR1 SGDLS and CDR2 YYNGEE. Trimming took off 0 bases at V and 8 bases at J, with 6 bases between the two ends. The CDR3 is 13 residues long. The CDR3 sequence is CASSVARYSPLHF. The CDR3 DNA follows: TGTGCCAGCAGCGTAGCGAGGTATTCACCCCTCCACTTT.

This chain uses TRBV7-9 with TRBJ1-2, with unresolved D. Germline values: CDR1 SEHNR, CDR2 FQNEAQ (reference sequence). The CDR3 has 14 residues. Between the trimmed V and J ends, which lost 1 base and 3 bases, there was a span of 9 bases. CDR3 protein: CASSLEFRDYGYTF. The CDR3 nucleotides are TGTGCCAGCAGCTTAGAATTCCGAGACTATGGCTACACCTTC.

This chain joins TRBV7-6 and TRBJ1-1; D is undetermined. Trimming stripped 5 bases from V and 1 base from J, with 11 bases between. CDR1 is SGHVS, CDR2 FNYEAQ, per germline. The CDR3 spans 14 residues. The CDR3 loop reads CASSRREGNTEAFF. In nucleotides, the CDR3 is TGTGCCAGCAGCCGGAGGGAGGGGAACACTGAAGCTTTCTTT.

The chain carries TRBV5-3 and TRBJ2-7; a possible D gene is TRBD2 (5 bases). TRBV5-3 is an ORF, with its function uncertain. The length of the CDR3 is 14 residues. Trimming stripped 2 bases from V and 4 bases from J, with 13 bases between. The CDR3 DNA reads TGTGCCAGAAGCTTTGAGTATAGCGCGTACGAGCAGTACTTC. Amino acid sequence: CARSFEYSAYEQYF.

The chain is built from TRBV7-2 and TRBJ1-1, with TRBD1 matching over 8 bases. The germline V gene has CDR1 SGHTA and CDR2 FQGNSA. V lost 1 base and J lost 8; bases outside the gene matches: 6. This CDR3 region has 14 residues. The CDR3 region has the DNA TGTGCCAGCAGCTTAGGACAGGGGACAACAGAAGCTTTCTTT. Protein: CASSLGQGTTEAFF.

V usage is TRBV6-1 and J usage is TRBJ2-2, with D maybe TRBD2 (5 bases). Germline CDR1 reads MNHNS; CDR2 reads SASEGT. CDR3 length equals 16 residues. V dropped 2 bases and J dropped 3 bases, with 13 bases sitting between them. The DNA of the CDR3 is TGTGCCAGCAGTGAACCCCGCTGGCGGGACACCGGGGAGCTGTTTTTT. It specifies CASSEPRWRDTGELFF.

The CDR3 loop reads CASSRGGHNEAFF. In DNA form, the CDR3 reads TGTGCCAGCTCTCGAGGGGGTCACAATGAAGCTTTCTTT. The chain has TRBV11-2 and TRBJ1-1; possibly TRBD1 for D (6 bases). The length of the CDR3 is 13 residues. The germline CDR1 and CDR2 sequences are SGHAT and FQNNGV. V was trimmed by 8 bases and J by 7 bases, leaving 17 bases between them.

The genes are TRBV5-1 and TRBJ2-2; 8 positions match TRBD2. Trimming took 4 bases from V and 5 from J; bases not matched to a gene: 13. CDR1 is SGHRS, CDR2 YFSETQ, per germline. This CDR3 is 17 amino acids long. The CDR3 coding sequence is TGCGCCAGCAGCCCGCTTGGGGCGGGAGGTGGGACCGGGGAGCTGTTTTTT. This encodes CASSPLGAGGGTGELFF. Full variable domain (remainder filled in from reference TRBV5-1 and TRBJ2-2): KAGVTQTPRYLIKTRGQQVTLSCSPISGHRSVSWYQQTPGQGLQFLFEYFSETQRNKGNFPGRFSGRQFSNSRSEMNVSTLELGDSALYLCASSPLGAGGGTGELFFGEGSRLTVL.

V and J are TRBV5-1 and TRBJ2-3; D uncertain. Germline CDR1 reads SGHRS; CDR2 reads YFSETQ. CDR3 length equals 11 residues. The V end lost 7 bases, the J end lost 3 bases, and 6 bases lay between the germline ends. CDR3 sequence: CASSQTDTQYF. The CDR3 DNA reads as TGCGCCAGCTCCCAAACAGATACGCAGTATTTT. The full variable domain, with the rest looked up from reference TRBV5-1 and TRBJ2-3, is KAGVTQTPRYLIKTRGQQVTLSCSPISGHRSVSWYQQTPGQGLQFLFEYFSETQRNKGNFPGRFSGRQFSNSRSEMNVSTLELGDSALYLCASSQTDTQYFGPGTRLTVL.